The 27 T cell receptor beta chains below all came from one sample that was sequenced in a study of blood T cell repertoires in COVID-19. The protocol was immunoSEQ multiplex PCR, while the TCRdb copy is restricted to in-frame clones and leaves out a portion. This sample yields more than 150,000 clones, of which more than 75% are seen a single time; approximately 6.5% belongs to the top ten. The sample taken for sequencing was PBMCs or T cells enriched from blood (not recorded which). The source is a woman in her 50s who had recovered from COVID-19.

This clone was observed a handful of times. The rearrangement joins TRBV27 to TRBJ1-3, with D hard to call. V was shortened by 5 bases and J by 2 bases, with 13 bases between the two germline ends. The CDR3 is 15 residues long. The V gene's germline CDR1 is MNHEY and CDR2 SMNVEV (reference sequence). For the CDR3, the DNA is TGTGCCAGCAGTCGGACGCGGGGTACTGGAAACACCATATATTTT. It translates to CASSRTRGTGNTIYF.

The rearrangement links TRBV7-2 to TRBJ2-7, with 15 positions matching TRBD2. The CDR3 runs 19 residues. J gave up 0 bases and V 4 bases, and 10 bases lay outside the gene matches. Per the germline V gene, CDR1 is SGHTA and CDR2 is FQGNSA. The CDR3 coding sequence is TGTGCCAGCAGCTCCGGGACTAGCGGGAGGTGGGGCCCCTCCTACGAGCAGTACTTC. Its protein product is CASSSGTSGRWGPSYEQYF.

This chain uses TRBV19 with TRBJ2-7, with TRBD2 matching 7 bases. Germline loops: CDR1 LNHDA, CDR2 SQIVND (reference sequence). This CDR3 is built from 15 residues. Trimming at V came to 3 bases and at J to 2 bases, leaving 7 bases not matched to a gene. CDR3 amino acids: CASSIGLAATYEQYF. The CDR3 nucleotides are TGTGCCAGTAGTATTGGTCTAGCGGCTACCTACGAGCAGTACTTC.

The V gene is TRBV2, the J gene TRBJ2-1; 8 positions match TRBD2. The CDR3 sequence is 13 residues long. The ends lost 5 bases at V and 10 bases at J; junction bases unmatched: 7. CDR1 is SNHLY and CDR2 is FYNNEI in the germline V gene. The chain's CDR3 is CASSRSGSGEQFF. CDR3 sequence (DNA): TGTGCCAGCAGTAGGAGCGGGAGCGGGGAGCAGTTCTTC.

This CDR3 reads CASIKDRAMVPGGYTF. For the CDR3, the DNA is TGTGCCAGCATCAAGGACAGGGCGATGGTTCCGGGCGGCTACACCTTC. The chain is built from TRBV28 and TRBJ1-2; TRBD1 aligns across 8 bases. Trimming took 7 bases from V and 8 from J; bases not matched to a gene: 18. CDR3 length equals 16 residues. Germline lookup yields CDR1 MDHEN and CDR2 SYDVKM.

The chain combines TRBV2 with TRBJ1-2; the D is unclear. V was clipped by 1 base and J by 8 bases, with 14 bases between them. This CDR3 comprises 14 residues. Germline loops: CDR1 SNHLY, CDR2 FYNNEI. CDR3: CASSEELGGFGYTF. CDR3 nucleotides: TGTGCCAGCAGTGAAGAGTTGGGAGGGTTCGGCTACACCTTC.

This chain connects TRBV9 to TRBJ2-1; 14 bases agree with TRBD2. The CDR3 loop spans 14 amino acids. V lost 5 bases and J lost 9; bases outside the gene matches: 4. CDR1 SGDLS and CDR2 YYNGEE come from the germline V gene. DNA for the CDR3: TGTGCCAGCAGTGCCGGACTAGCGGGAGGTGAGCAGTTCTTC. Protein sequence: CASSAGLAGGEQFF. Complete variable domain (other parts from reference TRBV9 and TRBJ2-1): DSGVTQTPKHLITATGQRVTLRCSPRSGDLSVYWYQQSLDQGLQFLIQYYNGEERAKGNILERFSAQQFPDLHSELNLSSLELGDSALYFCASSAGLAGGEQFFGPGTRLTVL.

The J gene is TRBJ1-2, the V gene TRBV3-1 (or the pseudogene TRBV3-2), with TRBD1 identical over 7 bases. Germline V gene sequence: CDR1 LGHDT, CDR2 YNNKEL (reference sequence). The CDR3 runs 14 residues. The trim removed 2 bases at V and 3 bases at J, leaving 3 bases unmatched. The CDR3 nucleotides read TGTGCCAGCAGCCAACCAGGGGGAGACTATGGCTACACCTTC. Its protein product is CASSQPGGDYGYTF.

CDR3 loop: CASSMPGTGNGEAFF. The CDR3 DNA is TGTGCCAGTAGTATGCCCGGGACAGGGAATGGTGAAGCTTTCTTT. The chain is built from TRBV19 and TRBJ1-1, with 9 nucleotides matching TRBD1. The germline gives CDR1 LNHDA, CDR2 SQIVND (reference sequence). The CDR3 totals 15 residues. Germline trimming cut 3 bases from V and 7 bases from J; bases unmatched to any gene: 9.

This clone was seen only a few times. The chain has TRBV19 and TRBJ1-2, with TRBD1 as a possible D gene (6 bases). There are 14 residues in the CDR3. The germline CDR1 and CDR2 sequences are LNHDA and SQIVND (reference sequence). V lost 10 bases, J lost 4 bases, and 19 bases lay in between. CDR3 sequence: CATLKGGGSYGYTF. CDR3 DNA: TGTGCCACCCTAAAGGGAGGGGGATCCTATGGCTACACCTTC. Complete variable domain (other parts from reference TRBV19 and TRBJ1-2): DGGITQSPKYLFRKEGQNVTLSCEQNLNHDAMYWYRQDPGQGLRLIYYSQIVNDFQKGDIAEGYSVSREKKESFPLTVTSAQKNPTAFYLCATLKGGGSYGYTFGSGTRLTVV.

The CDR3 coding sequence is TGTGCCATCAGTGAGGACCCGCACGGGGTCTCTGGAAACACCATATATTTT. This gives the protein CAISEDPHGVSGNTIYF. The chain combines TRBV10-3 with TRBJ1-3; D is unresolved. Germline V gives CDR1 ENHRY, CDR2 SYGVKD. This CDR3 region has 17 residues. Trimming removed 2 bases from V and 0 bases from J, with 14 bases in between.

The chain has TRBV2 and TRBJ1-5; D unclear. The V end lost 4 bases, the J end lost 7 bases, and 11 bases lay between the germline ends. The CDR3 extends over 13 amino acids. Germline CDR1 SNHLY, CDR2 FYNNEI. CDR3 in amino acids: CASSGTRRQPQHF. CDR3 sequence (DNA): TGTGCCAGCAGTGGAACCCGGAGGCAGCCCCAGCATTTT.

The chain joins TRBV5-4 to TRBJ1-1, with no clear D. The CDR3 length is 18 residues. The germline CDR1 and CDR2 sequences are SGHNT and YYREEE (reference sequence). V was clipped by 2 bases and J by 0 bases, with 20 bases between them. CDR3 amino acids: CASSFHPSQVGMNTEAFF. The CDR3, as DNA: TGTGCCAGCAGCTTCCATCCGTCCCAGGTCGGGATGAACACTGAAGCTTTCTTT.

V usage is TRBV27 and J usage is TRBJ1-2; TRBD1 might be the D (5 bases). The germline V and J ends were trimmed by 3 bases and 8 bases, with 13 bases remaining between them. The CDR3 is made up of 13 amino acids. Germline assignment: CDR1 MNHEY and CDR2 SMNVEV (reference sequence). The CDR3 loop is CASSFFGGEGYTF. DNA for the CDR3: TGTGCCAGCAGTTTCTTTGGGGGGGAGGGCTACACCTTC.

V is TRBV3-1 (or the pseudogene TRBV3-2) and J is TRBJ2-7, with D unresolved. Germline CDR1 reads LGHDT; CDR2 reads YNNKEL (reference sequence). The CDR3 is 10 amino acids. The germline V and J ends were trimmed by 5 bases and 5 bases, with 4 bases remaining between them. In DNA, the CDR3 is TGTGCCAGCAGCTTAAACGAGCAGTACTTC. As protein: CASSLNEQYF.

The chain couples TRBV27 to TRBJ1-5; no definite D call. Per germline, CDR1 MNHEY and CDR2 SMNVEV (reference sequence). The CDR3 covers 14 residues. Trimming cost V 3 bases and J 2 bases, with 8 bases left between them. The DNA for the CDR3 is TGTGCCAGCAGTTTGGGCTCAGGCAATCAGCCCCAGCATTTT. Its protein product is CASSLGSGNQPQHF.

The J gene is TRBJ1-5, the V gene TRBV7-8; D gene unclear. CDR1 and CDR2 (germline): SGHVS, FQNEAQ. This CDR3 spans 16 amino acids. V was clipped by 1 base and J by 0 bases, with 10 bases between them. CDR3 DNA: TGTGCCAGCAGCTTAGTGCGCGGCTATAGCAATCAGCCCCAGCATTTT. As protein: CASSLVRGYSNQPQHF.

CDR3 in amino acids: CASSQTNYGYTF. CDR3 DNA: TGTGCCAGCAGCCAAACTAACTATGGCTACACCTTC. This chain uses TRBV11-2 with TRBJ1-2; D unclear. The CDR3 is 12 amino acids. Trimming left V 5 bases short and J 0 bases short, with 4 bases between. Germline loops: CDR1 SGHAT, CDR2 FQNNGV.

This chain joins TRBV19 and TRBJ1-3; D gene ambiguous. The CDR3 is 15 amino acids. The V gene lost 5 bases and the J gene lost 2 bases, with 13 bases spanning the gap. Germline CDR1 and CDR2: LNHDA and SQIVND (reference sequence). DNA of the CDR3: TGTGCCAGTAGTGTCACAGTCTTTCCTGGAAACACCATATATTTT. This translates into CASSVTVFPGNTIYF.

This clone has just a few counts. The chain recombines TRBV7-9 with TRBJ2-1; 8 bases agree with TRBD1. V lost 5 bases and J lost 3; bases outside the gene matches: 6. The CDR3 contains 15 residues. The germline V gene encodes CDR1 SEHNR and CDR2 FQNEAQ (reference sequence). CDR3 nucleotides: TGTGCCAGCAGCCCGGGACAGGCCAGCTACAATGAGCAGTTCTTC. It specifies CASSPGQASYNEQFF.

CDR3 DNA sequence: TGTGCCAGCAGTCGGAGCGGGAGCTCCTACGAGCAGTACTTC. Protein sequence: CASSRSGSSYEQYF. The rearrangement uses TRBV2 and TRBJ2-7; 8 nucleotides match TRBD2. V lost 5 bases and J lost 0; bases outside the gene matches: 3. Per the germline V gene, CDR1 is SNHLY and CDR2 is FYNNEI. CDR3 length equals 14 residues.

The chain is built from TRBV12-3 or TRBV12-4 and TRBJ2-1; 9 bases fit TRBD1. The trim removed 7 bases at V and 5 bases at J, leaving 3 bases unmatched. The CDR3 totals 13 residues. CDR3 amino acids: CASKGTGNNEQFF. For the CDR3, the DNA is TGTGCCAGCAAGGGGACAGGGAACAATGAGCAGTTCTTC.

This clone appeared once. The chain employs TRBV5-1 and TRBJ1-1; 8 bases are a match to TRBD1. This CDR3 is 15 amino acids long. The J segment lost 4 bases and the V segment lost 4 bases, leaving 9 bases of the junction unmatched. The germline gives CDR1 SGHRS, CDR2 YFSETQ. CDR3 coding DNA: TGCGCCAGCAGCCCTGAGACAGGGGAGTTCACTGAAGCTTTCTTT. Encoded protein: CASSPETGEFTEAFF.

V gene TRBV20-1 combines with J gene TRBJ1-5; 10 positions agree with TRBD1. Per the germline V gene, CDR1 is DFQATT and CDR2 is SNEGSKA (reference sequence). V lost 3 bases and J lost 2; bases outside the gene matches: 1. The length of the CDR3 is 14 residues. CDR3 nucleotides: TGCAGTGCTAGTGGGACAGGGGGCAATCAGCCCCAGCATTTT. Encoded protein: CSASGTGGNQPQHF.

In its sample, this clone was seen once. V is TRBV27 and J is TRBJ2-3, with 7 bases identical to TRBD1. CDR3 length equals 13 residues. The V and J ends lost 3 bases and 4 bases, in that order; junction bases with no gene match: 1. Germline V gene sequence: CDR1 MNHEY, CDR2 SMNVEV (reference sequence). The CDR3: CASSFTGADTQYF. For the CDR3, the DNA is TGTGCCAGCAGTTTTACAGGGGCAGATACGCAGTATTTT.

A word on this clone: One end of the junction is discordant with germline, which a read error may explain. The V gene is TRBV5-1, the J gene TRBJ1-1, with D tentatively TRBD1 (6 bases). Germline V gives CDR1 SGHRS, CDR2 YFSETQ. CDR3 length: 16 residues. As DNA, the CDR3 is TGCGCCAGCAGCCCCACCGTACAGGGAGGGAACGCTGAAGCTTTCTTT. Translating gives CASSPTVQGGNAEAFF.

The J gene is TRBJ2-5, the V gene TRBV2; 7 nucleotides line up with TRBD1. With V trimmed by 5 bases and J by 4 bases, 10 bases remained unmatched. The germline gives CDR1 SNHLY, CDR2 FYNNEI. The CDR3 length is 15 residues. The CDR3 here is CASSQTGEFLETQYF. CDR3 nucleotides: TGTGCCAGCAGTCAAACAGGGGAATTTTTAGAGACCCAGTACTTC.